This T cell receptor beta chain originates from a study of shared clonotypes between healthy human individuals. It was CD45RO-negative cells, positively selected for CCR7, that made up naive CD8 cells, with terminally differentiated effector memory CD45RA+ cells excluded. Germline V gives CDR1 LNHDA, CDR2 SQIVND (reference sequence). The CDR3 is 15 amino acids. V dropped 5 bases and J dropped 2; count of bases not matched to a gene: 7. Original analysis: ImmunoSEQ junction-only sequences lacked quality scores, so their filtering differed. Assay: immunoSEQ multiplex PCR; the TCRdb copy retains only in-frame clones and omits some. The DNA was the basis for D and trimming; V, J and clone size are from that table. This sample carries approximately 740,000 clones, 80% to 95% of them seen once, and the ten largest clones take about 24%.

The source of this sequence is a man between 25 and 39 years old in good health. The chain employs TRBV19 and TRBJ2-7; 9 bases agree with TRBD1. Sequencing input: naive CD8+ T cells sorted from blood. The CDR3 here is CASSAPTGGTYEQYF. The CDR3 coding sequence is TGTGCCAGTAGTGCCCCGACAGGGGGAACCTACGAGCAGTACTTC.